A selection of T cell receptor beta chains follows, all from one sample in a study of blood T cell repertoires in COVID-19. Generated by immunoSEQ multiplex PCR, the TCRdb table keeps only in-frame clones and is missing some. The data contain about 250,000 clones, about four fifths of them singletons. The sample was peripheral blood. The receptors shown here come from an older person with COVID-19, enrolled during active disease. CDR3s include the opening cysteine and the closing phenylalanine or tryptophan. A D gene is named only where the DNA matches it firmly. Where a row states a size, it is once, few, many or the class of an expanded clone; other rows omit it.

.	TRBD1	TRBV9	16	TRBJ1-4	TGTGCCAGCAGCGTGGGGGTCCGGGACAGTAATGAAAAACTGTTTTTT	CASSVGVRDSNEKLFF
.	.	TRBV5-5	16	TRBJ1-4	TGTGCCAGCAGCTTGGAGGTGTCCACCCTGCGGGAAAAACTGTTTTTT	CASSLEVSTLREKLFF
.	TRBD1	TRBV6-2/TRBV6-3	17	TRBJ1-5	TGTGCCAGCAGTTTCCTGACAGGGGGCAGGGGCAATCAGCCCCAGCATTTT	CASSFLTGGRGNQPQHF
.	TRBD1	TRBV19	17	TRBJ2-7	TGTGCCAGTAGTATGGCAAAGCGAGACAGGGCCGCTTACGAGCAGTACTTC	CASSMAKRDRAAYEQYF
.	.	TRBV5-1	12	TRBJ2-7	TGCGCCAGCAGCCAGGATTTCTACGAGCAGTACTTT	CASSQDFYEQYF
.	.	TRBV30	13	TRBJ1-1	TGTGCCTGGAGTACGGGGCGGGGGACTGAAGCTTTCTTT	CAWSTGRGTEAFF
.	.	TRBV28	13	TRBJ1-6	TGTGCCAGCAGCCCCGCAGATAATTCACCCCTCCACTTT	CASSPADNSPLHF
.	TRBD1	TRBV7-9	16	TRBJ2-2	TGTGCCAGCAGCTTAAGACAGGGCCTATCATTCGGGGAGCTGTTTTTT	CASSLRQGLSFGELFF
.	.	TRBV5-4	16	TRBJ1-2	TGTGCCAGCAGCTCCGCGGGGGTGGGAGTACTTGGTGGCTACACCTTC	CASSSAGVGVLGGYTF
.	.	TRBV11-2	16	TRBJ2-1	TGTGCCAGCAGCGTTCGGGGGGCAAGCTCCTACAATGAGCAGTTCTTC	CASSVRGASSYNEQFF
.	TRBD2	TRBV29-1	18	TRBJ2-5	TGCAGCGTTGTTGGTGCCGGGAGGGCCTGGAGTGGGCAAGAGACCCAGTACTTC	CSVVGAGRAWSGQETQYF
.	TRBD2	TRBV9	14	TRBJ2-1	TGTGCCAGCAGCGAGGGACTAGCGTACAATGAGCAGTTCTTC	CASSEGLAYNEQFF
many	TRBD1	TRBV5-1	15	TRBJ2-2	TGCGCCAGCATTCCCGGGACAGGGATTTCCGGGGAGCTGTTTTTT	CASIPGTGISGELFF
.	TRBD1	TRBV6-6	15	TRBJ1-6	TGTGCCAGCAGTTACTTGGGACAGTATAATTCACCCCTCCACTTT	CASSYLGQYNSPLHF